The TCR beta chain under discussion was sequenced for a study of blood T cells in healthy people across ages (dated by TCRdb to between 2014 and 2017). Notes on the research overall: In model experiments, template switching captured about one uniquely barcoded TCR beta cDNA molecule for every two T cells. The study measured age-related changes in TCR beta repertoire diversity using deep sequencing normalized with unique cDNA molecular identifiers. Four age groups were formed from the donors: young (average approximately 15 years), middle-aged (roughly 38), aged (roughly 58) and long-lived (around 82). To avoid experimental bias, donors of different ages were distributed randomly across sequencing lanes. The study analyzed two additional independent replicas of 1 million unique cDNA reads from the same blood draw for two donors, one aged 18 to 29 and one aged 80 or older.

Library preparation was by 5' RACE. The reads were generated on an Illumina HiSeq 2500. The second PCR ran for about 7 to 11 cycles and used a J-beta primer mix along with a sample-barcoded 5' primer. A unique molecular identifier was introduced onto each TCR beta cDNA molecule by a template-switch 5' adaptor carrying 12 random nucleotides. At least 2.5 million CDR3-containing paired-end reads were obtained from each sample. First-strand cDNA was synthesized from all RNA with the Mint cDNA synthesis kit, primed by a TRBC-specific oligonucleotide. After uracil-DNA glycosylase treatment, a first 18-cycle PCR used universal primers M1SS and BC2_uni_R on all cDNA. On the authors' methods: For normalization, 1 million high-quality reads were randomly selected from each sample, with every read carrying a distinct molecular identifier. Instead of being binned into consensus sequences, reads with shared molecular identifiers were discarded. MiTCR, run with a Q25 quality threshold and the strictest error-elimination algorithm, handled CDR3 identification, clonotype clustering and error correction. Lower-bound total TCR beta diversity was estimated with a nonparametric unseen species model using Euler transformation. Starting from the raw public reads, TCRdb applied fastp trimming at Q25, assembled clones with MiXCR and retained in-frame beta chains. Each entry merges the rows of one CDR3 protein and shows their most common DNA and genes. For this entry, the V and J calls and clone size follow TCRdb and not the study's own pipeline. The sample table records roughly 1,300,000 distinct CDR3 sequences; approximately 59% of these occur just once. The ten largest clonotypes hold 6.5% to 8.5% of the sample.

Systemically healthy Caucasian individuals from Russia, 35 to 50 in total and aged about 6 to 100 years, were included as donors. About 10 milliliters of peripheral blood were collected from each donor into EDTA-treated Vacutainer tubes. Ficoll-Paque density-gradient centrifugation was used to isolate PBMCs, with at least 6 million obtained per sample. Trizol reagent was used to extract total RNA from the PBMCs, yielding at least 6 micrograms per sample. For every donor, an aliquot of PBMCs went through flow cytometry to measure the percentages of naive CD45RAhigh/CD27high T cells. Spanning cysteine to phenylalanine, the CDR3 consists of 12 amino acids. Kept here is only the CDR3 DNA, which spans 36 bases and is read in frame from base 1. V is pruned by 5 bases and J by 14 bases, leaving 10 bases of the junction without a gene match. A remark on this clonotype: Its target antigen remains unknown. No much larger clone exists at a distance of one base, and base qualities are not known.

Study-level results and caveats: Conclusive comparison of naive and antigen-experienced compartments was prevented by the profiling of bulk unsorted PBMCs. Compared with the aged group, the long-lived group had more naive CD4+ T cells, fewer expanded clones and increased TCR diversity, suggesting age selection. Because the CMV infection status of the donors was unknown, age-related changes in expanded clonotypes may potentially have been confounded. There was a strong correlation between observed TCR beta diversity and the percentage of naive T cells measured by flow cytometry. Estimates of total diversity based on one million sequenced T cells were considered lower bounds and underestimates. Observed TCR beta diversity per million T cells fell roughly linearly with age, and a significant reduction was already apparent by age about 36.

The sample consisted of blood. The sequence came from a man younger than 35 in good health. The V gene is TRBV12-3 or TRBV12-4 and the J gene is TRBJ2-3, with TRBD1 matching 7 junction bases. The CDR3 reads CASSPGDRYAYF. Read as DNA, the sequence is TGTGCCAGCAGTCCCGGGGACAGATACGCGTATTTT.